The 13 T cell receptor beta chains reported below all come from one sample, sequenced in a study of T cell responses to AZD1222 COVID-19 vaccine. Data came from immunoSEQ multiplex PCR; TCRdb stores just in-frame clones and leaves some out. The table has 90,000 to 120,000 clones, around 90% seen once. This specimen consisted of peripheral blood, obtained on day 0 of AZD1222 vaccination. Receptor source: an adult in good health.

The rearrangement joins TRBV14 to TRBJ1-1; tentatively, D is TRBD1 (6 bases). The CDR3 contains 16 residues. Trimming removed 5 bases at V and 4 bases at J, with 20 bases between. Germline CDR1 reads SGHDN; CDR2 reads FVKESK. The CDR3 bases are TGTGCCAGCAGCAATGGAGGGGGGGGCCTAGGCACTGAAGCTTTCTTT. Translation gives CASSNGGGGLGTEAFF.

The chain uses TRBV5-4 and TRBJ2-1; tentative D call: TRBD2 (7 bases). CDR3 size: 15 residues. Trimming took off 4 bases at V and 8 bases at J, with 19 bases between the two ends. From germline, CDR1 is SGHNT and CDR2 YYREEE (reference sequence). CDR3 bases: TGTGCCAGCAGCCCCAGGGGCGGGAGTGCCCATGAGCAGTTCTTC. Its translation: CASSPRGGSAHEQFF.

V and J are TRBV5-4 and TRBJ2-2, with no clear D. CDR3 size: 14 residues. V lost 2 bases to trimming and J lost 2 bases, with 7 bases between them. The germline CDR1 and CDR2 sequences are SGHNT and YYREEE (reference sequence). The CDR3 DNA is TGTGCCAGCAGCTTCGACGGAAACACCGGGGAGCTGTTTTTT. It specifies CASSFDGNTGELFF.

This clone was observed a handful of times. The chain uses TRBV7-8 and TRBJ2-2; D could derive from TRBD1 or TRBD2 (6 bases each). V was clipped by 3 bases and J by 8 bases, with 10 bases between them. The germline V gene encodes CDR1 SGHVS and CDR2 FQNEAQ. The length of the CDR3 is 13 residues. The CDR3 loop reads CASSFPGAGELFF. Written as DNA, the CDR3 is TGTGCCAGCAGCTTCCCGGGGGCGGGGGAGCTGTTTTTT.

This clone was detected once. The genes are TRBV27 and TRBJ2-6, with D unclear. Germline loops: CDR1 MNHEY, CDR2 SMNVEV (reference sequence). The CDR3 runs to 14 residues. The V end lost 4 bases, the J end lost 0 bases, and 4 bases lay between the germline ends. For the CDR3, the DNA is TGTGCCAGCAGTTGGAGCTCTGGGGCCAACGTCCTGACTTTC. Its protein is CASSWSSGANVLTF.

The rearrangement uses TRBV5-1 and TRBJ2-3; 10 positions match TRBD1. The germline CDR1 and CDR2 sequences are SGHRS and YFSETQ. The V and J ends lost 9 bases and 4 bases, in that order; junction bases with no gene match: 5. The CDR3 runs 13 residues. The CDR3 sequence is CATRQGAPDTQYF. In nucleotides, the CDR3 is TGCGCCACACGACAGGGGGCCCCAGATACGCAGTATTTT.

J is TRBJ1-2 and V is TRBV4-2, with D tentatively TRBD1 (5 bases). Germline V CDR1 and CDR2: LGHNA, YNFKEQ. V shed 0 bases and J shed 2 bases, with 10 bases lying between them. The CDR3 is 15 amino acids. The CDR3 DNA follows: TGTGCCAGCAGCCAAGATGGGGGGTACAACTATGGCTACACCTTC. Translation: CASSQDGGYNYGYTF.

The table lists this clone with a few counts. The J gene is TRBJ2-2, the V gene TRBV7-3; 10 positions agree with TRBD2. J gave up 8 bases and V 5 bases, and 11 bases lay outside the gene matches. Germline CDR1 reads SGHTA; CDR2 reads FQGTGA. The CDR3 runs 16 residues. CDR3 sequence (DNA): TGTGCCAGCAGCCGTCCCGTAGCGGGAGGACTTGGGGAGCTGTTTTTT. This encodes CASSRPVAGGLGELFF.

V and J are TRBV5-4 and TRBJ1-1; a possible D gene is TRBD1 (5 bases). Looked up from germline, CDR1 is SGHNT and CDR2 is YYREEE (reference sequence). The CDR3 is made up of 15 amino acids. V lost 4 bases and J 4 bases, leaving 17 bases between the germline ends. This CDR3 is CASSQPGLGVTEAFF. The CDR3 bases are TGTGCCAGCAGCCAGCCGGGACTAGGGGTCACTGAAGCTTTCTTT.

This clone turned up a few times. The J gene is TRBJ1-4, the V gene TRBV5-4; D uncertain. Trimming took off 1 base at V and 6 bases at J, with 13 bases between the two ends. This CDR3 is 15 amino acids long. CDR1 SGHNT and CDR2 YYREEE come from the germline V gene (reference sequence). The CDR3 nucleotides are TGTGCCAGCAGCTTGTATATCGGGAGGGATGAAAAACTGTTTTTT. Translating gives CASSLYIGRDEKLFF.

The V and J genes are TRBV7-2 and TRBJ1-3, with 8 bases matching TRBD1. Germline V gene sequence: CDR1 SGHTA, CDR2 FQGNSA. The CDR3 has 16 amino acids. V shed 4 bases, J shed 2 bases, and the junction held 7 bases outside the gene matches. The CDR3 bases are TGTGCCAGCAGCTCAACCGGGACAGGCGCTGGAAACACCATATATTTT. As protein: CASSSTGTGAGNTIYF.

A word on this clone: Because it lacks the conserved phenylalanine or tryptophan at the end, this CDR3 is likely a read error. The DNA is omitted, as the CDR3 cannot be located on it reliably, and the CDR3 follows TCRdb's listing. CDR3 residues: CASRPDPYSS. This chain connects TRBV5-4 to TRBJ2-7. CDR1 is SGHNT, CDR2 YYREEE, per germline (reference sequence). The CDR3 is 10 amino acids in total, end residues counted.

J is TRBJ1-4 and V is TRBV7-9; TRBD1 is a possible D gene (5 bases). The ends were cut back, 5 bases at V and 0 bases at J, with 13 bases in the middle. The CDR3 length is 16 residues. The V gene's germline CDR1 is SEHNR and CDR2 FQNEAQ (reference sequence). CDR3 nucleotides: TGTGCCAGCAGCCCTAGGGAGACAGCAACTAATGAAAAACTGTTTTTT. Translating gives CASSPRETATNEKLFF.